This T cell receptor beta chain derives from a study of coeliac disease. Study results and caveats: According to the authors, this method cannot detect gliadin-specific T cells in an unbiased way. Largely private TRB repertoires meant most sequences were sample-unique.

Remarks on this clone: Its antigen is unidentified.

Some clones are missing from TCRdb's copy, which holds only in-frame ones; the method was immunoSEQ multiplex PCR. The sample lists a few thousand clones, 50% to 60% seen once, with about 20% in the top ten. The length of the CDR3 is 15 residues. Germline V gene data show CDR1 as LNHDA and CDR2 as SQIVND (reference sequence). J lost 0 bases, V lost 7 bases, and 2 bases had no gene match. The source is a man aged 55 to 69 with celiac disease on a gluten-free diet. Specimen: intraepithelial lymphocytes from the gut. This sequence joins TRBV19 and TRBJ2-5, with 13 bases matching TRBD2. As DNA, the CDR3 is TGTGCCAGTATCGGACTAGCGGGAGACCAAGAGACCCAGTACTTC. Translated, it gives CASIGLAGDQETQYF.